The sequence of this TCR beta chain was determined in a study of T cells after posttransplantation cyclophosphamide. TCRdb keeps only in-frame clones here, not all; method: immunoSEQ multiplex PCR. The repertoire consists of tens of thousands of clones, none detected only once. This clone was recorded many times. This TCR derives from a man between 40 and 49 years old in good health, CMV-negative, and a related stem cell transplant donor. The sequencing input was PBMCs.

The CDR3 region has the DNA TGTGCCAGCAGCTTGGCCAGCGCGAACACTGAAGCTTTCTTT. It specifies CASSLASANTEAFF. The chain couples TRBV5-6 to TRBJ1-1; the D is unclear. Per germline, CDR1 SGHDT and CDR2 YYEEEE. The CDR3 runs to 14 residues. V was clipped by 0 bases and J by 1 base, with 7 bases between them.